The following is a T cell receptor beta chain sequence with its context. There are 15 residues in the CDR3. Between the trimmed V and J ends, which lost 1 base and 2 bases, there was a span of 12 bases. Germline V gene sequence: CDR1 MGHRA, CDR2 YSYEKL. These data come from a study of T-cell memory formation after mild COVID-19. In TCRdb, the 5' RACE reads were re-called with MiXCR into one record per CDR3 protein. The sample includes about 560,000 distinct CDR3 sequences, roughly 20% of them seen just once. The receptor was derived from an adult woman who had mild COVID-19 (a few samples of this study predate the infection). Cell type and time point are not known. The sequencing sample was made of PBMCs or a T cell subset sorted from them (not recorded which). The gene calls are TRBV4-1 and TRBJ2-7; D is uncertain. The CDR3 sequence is CASSQGVAEPYEQYF. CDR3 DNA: TGCGCCAGCAGCCAAGGGGTGGCGGAGCCCTACGAGCAGTACTTC.